This is a list of T cell receptor beta chains from one sample in a study of regulatory T cells in long-lasting Graves disease. TCRdb fed the multiplex PCR reads into MiXCR, producing one record per CDR3 protein. The profile covers fewer than 400,000 distinct CDR3 sequences, with 18% appearing a single time and approximately 35% taken by the ten largest. The material sequenced was peripheral blood mononuclear cells (PBMCs), taken at new diagnosis, from a patient treated with antithyroid drugs. The receptors shown here come from a female donor with Graves disease. Each CDR3 is given with its conserved first and last residue.

v_gene	j_gene	CDR3aa
TRBV6-1	TRBJ1-1	CASSEGTHTEAFF
TRBV24-1	TRBJ2-5	CATSDLSGRGGETQYF
TRBV7-8	TRBJ2-2	CASSFQHPSGELFF
TRBV7-8	TRBJ1-1	CASSLPSVDSSEAFF
TRBV20-1	TRBJ1-5	CSARGNVGRHNQPQHF
TRBV6-2/TRBV6-3	TRBJ1-1	CASSRQGYTEAFF
TRBV2	TRBJ2-5	CASSDRGLAGGLNSQETQYF
TRBV11-2	TRBJ2-7	CASSRVQGPYEQYF
TRBV20-1	TRBJ1-1	CSARDLSDTEAFF
TRBV10-3	TRBJ2-1	CAISESQLAGINEQFF
TRBV10-2	TRBJ2-7	CASRPGLANEQYF
TRBV20-1	TRBJ2-1	CSAPAGSGGRNEQFF
TRBV28	TRBJ2-3	CASGVDTQYF
TRBV19	TRBJ2-5	CASRPHRGSGETQYF
TRBV11-2	TRBJ2-1	CASSPRDDEQFF
TRBV4-2	TRBJ2-7	CASSRQGDYEQYF
TRBV7-3	TRBJ2-7	CASLGSGRRGEQYF
TRBV11-2	TRBJ2-3	CASSLEVLRGSTDTQYF
TRBV7-7	TRBJ2-3	CASIQGRLAGVADTQYF
TRBV6-1	TRBJ1-1	CASSVWAGGDTEAFF
TRBV30	TRBJ2-3	CAWRAPRGTDTQYF
TRBV12-3/TRBV12-4	TRBJ1-1	CASSLSGQGILPMNTEAFF
TRBV6-1	TRBJ2-7	CASRGTGAYEQYF
TRBV3-1	TRBJ1-1	CASSLSPTAEAFF
TRBV20-1	TRBJ2-3	CSARLAGVDTQYF
TRBV29-1	TRBJ2-7	CSADPGTGSLEQYF
TRBV15	TRBJ2-1	CATSRDQVNEQFF
TRBV7-9	TRBJ1-1	CASSLAGGQDTEAFF
TRBV5-1	TRBJ2-5	CASSFRNIQETQYF
TRBV19	TRBJ1-1	CASSIAGFRTEAFF
TRBV2	TRBJ2-3	CASSGGTGVTDTQYF
TRBV18	TRBJ2-2	CASSLMTGITGELFF
TRBV28	TRBJ2-7	CASRGSTGTRPYEQYF
TRBV19	TRBJ1-1	CASSTGGLEAFF
TRBV6-5	TRBJ1-5	CASSFNRNNQPQHF
TRBV27	TRBJ2-7	CASSLYAGTSGIYSYEQYF
TRBV24-1	TRBJ2-1	CATSRAGRSYNEQFF